This paragraph reports one T cell receptor beta chain. There are 16 residues in the CDR3. In germline, CDR1 is ENHRY, CDR2 SYGVKD. Between the trimmed V and J ends, which lost 4 bases and 1 base, there was a span of 13 bases. This record comes from a study of blood T cells in healthy people across ages. A sample-barcoded 5' primer and a J-beta primer mix were used in a second PCR of about 7 to 12 cycles. TCRdb re-called the 5' RACE reads with MiXCR, one entry per CDR3 protein. The sample has about 900,000 distinct CDR3 sequences, about 44% seen once. The chain carries TRBV10-3 and TRBJ2-2; D is perhaps TRBD1 (6 bases). The sequenced sample consisted of blood. This receptor was obtained from a man between 25 and 39 years old in good health. CDR3 DNA sequence: TGTGCCATCAGTGGCCCTGGGACAAGGAACACCGGGGAGCTGTTTTTT. It translates to CAISGPGTRNTGELFF.